These 3 T cell receptor beta chains came from one sample sequenced in a study of cytomegalovirus exposure and HLA in healthy donors. Researchers ran the PCR with 60 Vbeta and 13 Jbeta primers. Method: immunoSEQ multiplex PCR; TCRdb's copy keeps in-frame clones and lacks some. The profile shows around 93,000 clones, 80% to 90% of them singletons. The sample was PBMCs. The source is a man aged 30 to 45 in good health and CMV-seropositive.

V and J are TRBV28 and TRBJ1-1; TRBD1 matches 7 bases. Germline CDR1 is MDHEN and CDR2 is SYDVKM. The CDR3 spans 17 residues. The trim removed 3 bases at V and 0 bases at J, leaving 10 bases unmatched. DNA for the CDR3: TGTGCCAGCAGTTTGTATACGGGACAGACTATGAACACTGAAGCTTTCTTT. Its protein is CASSLYTGQTMNTEAFF.

This clone has just one count. This chain uses TRBV27 with TRBJ2-7; no clear D gene. This CDR3 is 14 amino acids long. V lost 3 bases and J lost 0, with 9 bases in between. Germline CDR1 reads MNHEY; CDR2 reads SMNVEV (reference sequence). The CDR3 protein is CASSFWASSYEQYF. CDR3 nucleotide sequence: TGTGCCAGCAGTTTTTGGGCTTCCTCCTACGAGCAGTACTTC.

V and J are TRBV11-2 and TRBJ1-1; no reliable D call. CDR1 is SGHAT, CDR2 FQNNGV, per germline. This CDR3 region has 16 residues. V lost 8 bases and J lost 0, with 19 bases in between. The CDR3 loop is CASRRGNLIMNTEAFF. The CDR3 nucleotides read TGTGCCAGCCGCCGGGGTAATCTTATCATGAACACTGAAGCTTTCTTT.